Below, 14 T cell receptor beta chains from the same sample are listed, as sequenced in a study of graft-versus-host responses after intestinal transplantation. The method was immunoSEQ multiplex PCR; TCRdb's version includes in-frame clones alone and lacks a portion of them. This table has over 40,000 clones, 85% to 95% appearing once. Sample: PBMCs, taken about 790 days after a first intestinal transplant, on the day of a second. The receptors were gathered from a human patient who received an intestinal transplant, so some T cells may come from the graft donor.

V gene TRBV9 combines with J gene TRBJ1-3; TRBD1 aligns across 7 bases. There are 15 residues in the CDR3. V shed 3 bases and J 1 base; nucleotides not matched to a gene: 4. Germline CDR1 is SGDLS and CDR2 is YYNGEE. The CDR3 reads CASSARQGSGNTIYF. As DNA, the CDR3 is TGTGCCAGCAGCGCCCGACAGGGATCTGGAAACACCATATATTTT.

CDR3 DNA sequence: TGTGCCAGCAGTTACTGGGCTAGCGGGAGAGGGAATGAGCAGTTCTTC. It specifies CASSYWASGRGNEQFF. The J gene is TRBJ2-1, the V gene TRBV6-5; 10 nucleotides align to TRBD2. Trimming removed 1 base from V and 7 bases from J; junction bases left unmatched: 7. The CDR3 loop spans 16 amino acids. The germline CDR1 and CDR2 sequences are MNHEY and SVGAGI.

A remark on this clone: This sample also contains other DNA sequences that code for the same CDR3. J is TRBJ2-1 and V is TRBV30, with TRBD1 matching 8 bases. This CDR3 region has 16 residues. J was trimmed by 4 bases and V by 6 bases; bases with no gene match: 14. Germline-derived CDR1 and CDR2 are GTSNPN and SVGIG (reference sequence). The CDR3 bases are TGTGCCTGCGAACAGGGGGGAACGTTCGTTTACAATGAGCAGTTCTTC. Translation: CACEQGGTFVYNEQFF.

The chain links TRBV7-9 to TRBJ2-7; 8 bases are a match to TRBD1. The J segment lost 5 bases and the V segment lost 2 bases, leaving 8 bases of the junction unmatched. Per the germline V gene, CDR1 is SEHNR and CDR2 is FQNEAQ (reference sequence). The CDR3 totals 15 residues. DNA of the CDR3: TGTGCCAGCAGCTTAAGGACAGGGACTGGGAACGAGCAGTACTTC. The encoded protein is CASSLRTGTGNEQYF.

The chain uses TRBV9 and TRBJ2-3; no definite D call. The CDR3 loop spans 17 amino acids. The germline V and J ends were trimmed by 3 bases and 5 bases, with 22 bases remaining between them. Germline CDR1 and CDR2: SGDLS and YYNGEE. CDR3 sequence: CASSASRAPLLGDTQYF. The CDR3 nucleotides are TGTGCCAGCAGCGCCAGCCGGGCCCCACTCTTAGGAGATACGCAGTATTTT.

DNA of the CDR3: TGTGCCAGTAGTATAGGGCGGGGGGCGACCACTGAAGCTTTCTTT. It yields the protein CASSIGRGATTEAFF. This chain joins TRBV19 and TRBJ1-1; maybe TRBD1 (6 bases). CDR3 length: 15 residues. Deletions cut 1 base from V and 4 bases from J, with 13 bases between. Germline CDR1 is LNHDA and CDR2 is SQIVND (reference sequence).

This clone has only one observation. This chain uses TRBV9 with TRBJ1-1; TRBD1 might be the D (5 bases). Germline-derived CDR1 and CDR2 are SGDLS and YYNGEE. Deletions cut 0 bases from V and 1 base from J, with 7 bases between. This CDR3 contains 14 residues. CDR3 DNA: TGTGCCAGCAGCGTAGAGGGGAAGAACACTGAAGCTTTCTTT. Its protein is CASSVEGKNTEAFF.

This chain joins TRBV5-1 and TRBJ2-5; 7 positions agree with TRBD1. Losses at the gene ends were 2 bases for V and 4 bases for J; bases not matched to a gene: 5. CDR1 is SGHRS and CDR2 is YFSETQ in the germline V gene. This CDR3 is 14 amino acids long. CDR3 in amino acids: CASSFGWDRETQYF. CDR3 nucleotides: TGCGCCAGCAGCTTCGGTTGGGACAGAGAGACCCAGTACTTC.

V is TRBV30 and J is TRBJ1-4; a possible D gene is TRBD1 (6 bases). This CDR3 has 13 amino acids. CDR1 is GTSNPN and CDR2 is SVGIG in the germline V gene (reference sequence). V shed 8 bases and J shed 8 bases, with 18 bases lying between them. This CDR3 is CALRGGRMEKLFF. In DNA, the CDR3 is TGTGCCCTAAGGGGGGGGCGAATGGAAAAACTGTTTTTT. Full variable domain (missing parts from reference TRBV30 and TRBJ1-4): SQTIHQWPATLVQPVGSPLSLECTVEGTSNPNLYWYRQAAGRGLQLLFYSVGIGQISSEVPQNLSASRPQDRQFILSSKKLLLSDSGFYLCALRGGRMEKLFFGSGTQLSVL.

The rearrangement uses TRBV5-4 and TRBJ1-5; TRBD1 aligns across 7 bases. Germline CDR1 SGHNT, CDR2 YYREEE (reference sequence). With 3 bases clipped from V and 3 bases from J, the junction kept 6 bases outside the gene matches. This CDR3 spans 15 amino acids. CDR3 amino acids: CASSSGQGVNQPQHF. The CDR3, as DNA: TGTGCCAGCAGCTCAGGCCAGGGGGTCAATCAGCCCCAGCATTTT. The variable domain in full, completed from reference TRBV5-4 and TRBJ1-5, reads ETGVTQSPTHLIKTRGQQVTLRCSSQSGHNTVSWYQQALGQGPQFIFQYYREEENGRGNFPPRFSGLQFPNYSSELNVNALELDDSALYLCASSSGQGVNQPQHFGDGTRLSIL.

The chain uses TRBV7-9 and TRBJ2-5, with 10 bases matching TRBD2. Germline loops: CDR1 SEHNR, CDR2 FQNEAQ (reference sequence). CDR3 size: 16 residues. J lost 0 bases, V lost 5 bases, and 6 bases had no gene match. The CDR3 sequence: CASSKRLAGYQETQYF. The CDR3 nucleotides read TGTGCCAGCAGCAAAAGACTAGCGGGCTACCAAGAGACCCAGTACTTC.

This chain links TRBV7-9 with TRBJ1-1; D call uncertain. In germline, CDR1 is SEHNR, CDR2 FQNEAQ (reference sequence). This CDR3 comprises 11 residues. Trimming removed 8 bases from V and 5 bases from J, with 9 bases in between. The CDR3 loop reads CASAKGTEAFF. CDR3 bases: TGTGCCAGCGCCAAGGGAACTGAAGCTTTCTTT.

This sequence joins TRBV19 and TRBJ2-5; D possibly corresponds to TRBD1 (5 bases). With the DNA end fitting TRBJ2-7 better, the J assignment may be wrong. CDR3 length: 12 amino acids. From germline, CDR1 is LNHDA and CDR2 SQIVND (reference sequence). CDR3 residues: CASRDTLYEQYF. The CDR3 DNA is TGTGCCAGTAGGGACACCCTCTACGAGCAGTACTTC.

J is TRBJ2-3 and V is TRBV29-1; D might be TRBD2 (6 bases). The V end was cut by 7 bases, the J end by 3 bases, with 20 bases between. The CDR3 is 15 residues long. CDR1 and CDR2 from the germline V gene are SQVTM and ANQGSEA. The CDR3 protein is CSAGGLQLGTDTQYF. The CDR3 DNA is TGCAGCGCTGGGGGACTCCAATTGGGGACAGATACGCAGTATTTT.